The 13 T cell receptor beta chains below come from one sample, sequenced in a study of blood T cells in healthy people across ages. Using a J-beta primer mix together with a sample-barcoded 5' primer, a second PCR was run for roughly 6 to 12 cycles. TCRdb processed the 5' RACE reads anew with MiXCR; each CDR3 protein has one entry. The sample contains around 1.5 million distinct CDR3 sequences, approximately 32% of which appear only once. Material for sequencing was blood. The receptors originated from a woman in her 30s in good health.

The V and J genes are TRBV20-1 and TRBJ2-3; D is undetermined. Trimming shortened V by 0 bases and J by 1 base, and 14 bases separated the two germline ends. This CDR3 comprises 16 residues. CDR1 is DFQATT, CDR2 SNEGSKA, per germline (reference sequence). The CDR3 protein is CSAREKRALGTDTQYF. CDR3 in DNA: TGCAGTGCTAGAGAGAAGCGCGCTCTGGGCACAGATACGCAGTATTTT.

V gene TRBV20-1 combines with J gene TRBJ2-5; 9 nucleotides align to TRBD1. This CDR3 is built from 13 residues. Per the germline V gene, CDR1 is DFQATT and CDR2 is SNEGSKA (reference sequence). Germline trimming cut 5 bases from V and 5 bases from J; bases unmatched to any gene: 6. The CDR3 is CSAPGTGRETQYF. The CDR3 nucleotides are TGCAGTGCTCCAGGGACAGGGCGGGAGACCCAGTACTTC.

About this clonotype itself: Germline and junction disagree at one end, which may indicate a read error. The chain is built from TRBV3-1 and TRBJ1-4; D perhaps matches TRBD1 (6 bases). Germline CDR1 reads LGHDT; CDR2 reads YNNKEL (reference sequence). CDR3 size: 14 residues. The CDR3 nucleotides are TGTGCCGTGGGTCGACAGGAAACAAATGAAAAACGGTTTTTT. Its translation is CAVGRQETNEKRFF.

This clonotype was picked up many times. The chain carries TRBV4-1 and TRBJ1-2; 7 bases line up with TRBD1. The CDR3 contains 14 residues. The junction had 1 base not matched to a gene; V was cut back by 1 base and J by 2 bases. The V gene's germline CDR1 is MGHRA and CDR2 YSYEKL. The CDR3 region is CASSQGDSNYGYTF. CDR3 coding DNA: TGCGCCAGCAGCCAAGGGGACAGCAACTATGGCTACACCTTC.

The chain combines TRBV10-3 with TRBJ2-4; maybe TRBD1 (6 bases). CDR1 ENHRY and CDR2 SYGVKD come from the germline V gene. V was trimmed by 6 bases and J by 13 bases, leaving 22 bases between them. The CDR3 length is 14 residues. The chain's CDR3 is CAISLDSSQEAQYF. Here the CDR3 DNA reads TGTGCCATCAGCCTGGACAGTTCGCAAGAGGCCCAGTACTTC.

A remark on this clonotype: An end of the junction differs from the germline gene, which may be a read error. J is TRBJ1-2 and V is TRBV5-6; D not resolved. There are 13 residues in the CDR3. Per the germline V gene, CDR1 is SGHDT and CDR2 is YYEEEE. CDR3 bases: TGTGCCAGCAGCTTGGGATCTAACTATGGCCACACCTTC. Translation: CASSLGSNYGHTF. The variable domain in full, completed from reference TRBV5-6 and TRBJ1-2, reads DAGVTQSPTHLIKTRGQQVTLRCSPKSGHDTVSWYQQALGQGPQFIFQYYEEEERQRGNFPDRFSGHQFPNYSSELNVNALLLGDSALYLCASSLGSNYGHTFGSGTRLTVV.

This clonotype came up a few times. The CDR3 protein is CASSTNLYGYTF. The DNA for the CDR3 is TGTGCCAGCTCAACTAATCTCTATGGCTACACCTTC. The V call is TRBV18, the J call TRBJ1-2; D is unresolved. Germline CDR1 is KGHSH and CDR2 is LQKENI. The CDR3 spans 12 residues. The germline V and J ends were trimmed by 5 bases and 4 bases, with 8 bases remaining between them.

With regard to this clonotype: One base away lies a much larger clone, so this may be a sequencing read error. The genes are TRBV6-5 and TRBJ2-7, with 7 bases that match TRBD2. This CDR3 is built from 14 residues. Germline-derived CDR1 and CDR2 are MNHEY and SVGAGI. With V trimmed by 4 bases and J by 5 bases, 8 bases remained unmatched. CDR3 sequence reads: CASSWSGKGNEQYF. CDR3 sequence (DNA): TGTGCCAGCAGTTGGAGCGGGAAGGGGAACGAGCAGTACTTC.

The rearrangement links TRBV2 to TRBJ2-3, with D possibly called TRBD1 or TRBD2 (6 bases each). V was trimmed by 10 bases and J by 10 bases, leaving 18 bases between them. Germline V gives CDR1 SNHLY, CDR2 FYNNEI. The CDR3 is 12 residues long. The CDR3 nucleotides are TGTGCCAACAAGGGGGAGGCGGGGCCGCAGTATTTT. Protein: CANKGEAGPQYF. The full variable domain, its missing parts supplied by reference TRBV2 and TRBJ2-3, is EPEVTQTPSHQVTQMGQEVILRCVPISNHLYFYWYRQILGQKVEFLVSFYNNEISEKSEIFDDQFSVERPDGSNFTLKIRSTKLEDSAMYFCANKGEAGPQYFGPGTRLTVL.

V gene TRBV7-9 combines with J gene TRBJ2-1; D is unclear. Trimming took 1 base from V and 2 from J, leaving 12 bases between them. Germline CDR1 reads SEHNR; CDR2 reads FQNEAQ (reference sequence). The CDR3 totals 16 residues. CDR3 sequence: CASSLETGSPYNEQFF. In DNA, the CDR3 is TGTGCCAGCAGCTTAGAGACTGGGTCCCCCTACAATGAGCAGTTCTTC.

This rearrangement joins TRBV9 to TRBJ2-1; D tentatively reads TRBD1 or TRBD2 (6 bases each). This CDR3 spans 15 amino acids. Germline CDR1 is SGDLS and CDR2 is YYNGEE. V lost 2 bases and J lost 2, with 11 bases in between. The CDR3 loop is CASSVEGEAYNEQFF. DNA for the CDR3: TGTGCCAGCAGCGTTGAGGGGGAGGCCTACAATGAGCAGTTCTTC.

A few counts support this clonotype. The chain employs TRBV5-1 and TRBJ2-1; D not resolved. The CDR3 totals 16 residues. The germline V gene encodes CDR1 SGHRS and CDR2 YFSETQ. Trimming pared 2 bases from V and 8 bases from J, leaving 20 bases between. CDR3 in DNA: TGCGCCAGCAGCTTCTCCGTGTCAACGGTCATCCATGAGCAGTTCTTC. It specifies CASSFSVSTVIHEQFF.

This clonotype came up a few times. CDR3 DNA sequence: TGCGCCAGCAGCCACCTGAGCGGGACAGGGATGAACACTGAAGCTTTCTTT. Its protein product is CASSHLSGTGMNTEAFF. This chain joins TRBV4-1 and TRBJ1-1; TRBD1 matches at 9 bases. J lost 0 bases, V lost 3 bases, and 8 bases had no gene match. Germline V gives CDR1 MGHRA, CDR2 YSYEKL. This CDR3 comprises 17 residues.